A selection of T cell receptor beta chains follows, all from one sample in a study of blood T cell repertoires in COVID-19. Some clones are missing from TCRdb's copy, which holds only in-frame ones; the method was immunoSEQ multiplex PCR. The repertoire consists of 59,000 or so clones, with roughly 85% occurring once and the leading ten covering roughly 3.7%. The sample taken for sequencing was peripheral blood. Receptors originate from a man aged 55 to 69 with acute or convalescent COVID-19. The CDR3 runs from the conserved cysteine through the conserved F or W. Fields, in order: V gene, J gene, D gene, CDR3 protein. D genes are given only for firm matches.

TRBV6-5,TRBJ1-6,TRBD1,CASRGTVADSPLHF
TRBV7-2,TRBJ2-3,TRBD2,CASSLVAGPDTQYF
TRBV7-3,TRBJ2-2,TRBD1,CASSPLTGDNTGELFF
TRBV7-3,TRBJ2-2,TRBD2,CASSPLAGADTGELFF
TRBV11-3,TRBJ2-7,TRBD2,CASSLAFGEGPSYEQYF
TRBV3-1/TRBV3-2,TRBJ2-2,TRBD2,CASSPGLAGLLSNTGELFF
TRBV19,TRBJ1-2,NA,CASRTRSRVLNYGYTF
TRBV11-2,TRBJ2-2,NA,CASSFPSGELFF
TRBV5-5,TRBJ2-3,NA,CASSLRQDRTDTQYF
TRBV27,TRBJ2-1,TRBD2,CASSLRREGLFYNEQFF
TRBV11-3,TRBJ2-5,NA,CASSRQGGETQYF
TRBV6-2/TRBV6-3,TRBJ1-4,NA,CASSPLRGREEKLFF
TRBV4-2,TRBJ1-6,TRBD1,CASSQERGTGGSPLHF
TRBV18,TRBJ2-1,TRBD2,CASTPGIAGYNEQFF
TRBV5-1,TRBJ2-7,NA,CASSLGTDGPQYF
TRBV5-1,TRBJ2-1,TRBD1,CASSFGTGSNEQFF